This T cell receptor (beta chain) was captured by sequencing in a study of early T cells in non-severe SARS-CoV-2 infection. CDR3 length equals 17 residues. Germline CDR1 and CDR2: MNHNY and SVGAGI (reference sequence). The trim removed 3 bases at V and 0 bases at J, leaving 4 bases unmatched. One entry per CDR3 protein results from TCRdb running MiXCR on the 5' RACE reads. The data show 75,000 or so distinct CDR3 sequences, around 15% seen once. This receptor was identified in an adult who was a healthcare worker with PCR-confirmed SARS-CoV-2 infection or an uninfected control (not recorded which). The sequenced sample consisted of whole blood. The chain employs TRBV6-6 and TRBJ1-6, with 8 bases fitting TRBD1. CDR3 sequence (DNA): TGTGCCAGCAGTTATTTAACAGGGGGCTCCTATAATTCACCCCTCCACTTT. Its protein is CASSYLTGGSYNSPLHF.